This entry describes one T cell receptor (beta chain). The data originate from a study of blood T cell repertoires in COVID-19. Background on the study: Researchers got acute and convalescent COVID-19 samples from the United States, Italy and Spain. Nucleic acid was either cDNA or gDNA, and it came from T cells, B-cell-depleted T cells, or PBMCs.

Original processing methods: How many nucleated cells were present was estimated from reference gene primer amplification. Profiling relied on immunoSEQ multiplex PCR, and the TCRdb table lists in-frame clones only, not all of them. The V and J calls and the clone size are those of that table, but D and trimming were determined from the DNA. The table lists 100,000 to 150,000 clones, approximately 82% of them singletons. The TCR comes from a man older than 75 with active or convalescent COVID-19. The sequenced sample consisted of peripheral blood.

The chain's CDR3 is CASSYSMAGGPQETQYF. The CDR3 DNA is TGTGCCAGCAGTTACTCGATGGCGGGGGGTCCGCAAGAGACCCAGTACTTC. This chain joins TRBV6-2 or TRBV6-3 and TRBJ2-5; 8 bases are a match to TRBD2. The V segment lost 0 bases and the J segment 2 bases; nucleotides outside the gene matches: 8. CDR1 is MNHEY and CDR2 is SVGEGT in the germline V gene. The CDR3 consists of 17 residues.